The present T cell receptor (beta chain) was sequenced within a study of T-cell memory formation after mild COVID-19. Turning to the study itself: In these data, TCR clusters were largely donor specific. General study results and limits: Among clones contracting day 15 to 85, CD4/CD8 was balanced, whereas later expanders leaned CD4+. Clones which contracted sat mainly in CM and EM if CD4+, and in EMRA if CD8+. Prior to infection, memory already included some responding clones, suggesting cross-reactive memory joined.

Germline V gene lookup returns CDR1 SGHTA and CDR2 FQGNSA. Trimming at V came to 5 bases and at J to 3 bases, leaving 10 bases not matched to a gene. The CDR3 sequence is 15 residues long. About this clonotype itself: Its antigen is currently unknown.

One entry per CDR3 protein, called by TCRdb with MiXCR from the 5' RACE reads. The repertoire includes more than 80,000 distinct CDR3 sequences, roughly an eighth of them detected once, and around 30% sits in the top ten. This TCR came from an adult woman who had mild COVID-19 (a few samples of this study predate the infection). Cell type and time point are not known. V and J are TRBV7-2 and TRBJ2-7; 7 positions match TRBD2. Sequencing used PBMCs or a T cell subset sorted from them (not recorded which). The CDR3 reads CASSPSGIIDYEQYF. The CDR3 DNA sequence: TGTGCCAGCAGCCCGAGCGGGATCATAGACTACGAGCAGTACTTC.